The present T cell receptor beta chain was sequenced within a study of OX40 agonist ivuxolimab in advanced cancers. Study as a whole: The eligibility criteria allowed prior anti-PD-1, anti-PD-L1 or anti-CTLA-4 therapy, and 40% had some. Study-wide results and limits: Compared with others, partial responders at 0.1-3.0 mg/kg displayed clonal expansion among the lowest. There were, on average, more expanded clones in CD8+ T cells than in CD4+.

Sequencing used immunoSEQ multiplex PCR; TCRdb keeps in-frame clones, though not all of them. The repertoire holds 95,000 to 150,000 clones, with 90% to 95% as singletons. CDR1 is KGHSH and CDR2 is LQKENI in the germline V gene. V was pared by 3 bases and J by 7 bases, with 9 bases of the junction left unmatched. The CDR3 length is 15 residues. A remark on this clone: No antigen is known for it.

Systemic immunosuppression or a history of autoimmune disease excluded patients. This TCR derives from an adult with an advanced solid tumor such as melanoma, head and neck, liver or kidney cancer. The sample was CD4+ or CD8+ T cells sorted from blood, taken in a trial of the OX40 agonist ivuxolimab. V is TRBV18 and J is TRBJ1-1; TRBD1 agrees at 9 bases. The CDR3 here is CASSPGTGSGVEAFF. CDR3 nucleotide sequence: TGTGCCAGCTCACCCGGGACAGGGAGTGGGGTTGAAGCTTTCTTT.